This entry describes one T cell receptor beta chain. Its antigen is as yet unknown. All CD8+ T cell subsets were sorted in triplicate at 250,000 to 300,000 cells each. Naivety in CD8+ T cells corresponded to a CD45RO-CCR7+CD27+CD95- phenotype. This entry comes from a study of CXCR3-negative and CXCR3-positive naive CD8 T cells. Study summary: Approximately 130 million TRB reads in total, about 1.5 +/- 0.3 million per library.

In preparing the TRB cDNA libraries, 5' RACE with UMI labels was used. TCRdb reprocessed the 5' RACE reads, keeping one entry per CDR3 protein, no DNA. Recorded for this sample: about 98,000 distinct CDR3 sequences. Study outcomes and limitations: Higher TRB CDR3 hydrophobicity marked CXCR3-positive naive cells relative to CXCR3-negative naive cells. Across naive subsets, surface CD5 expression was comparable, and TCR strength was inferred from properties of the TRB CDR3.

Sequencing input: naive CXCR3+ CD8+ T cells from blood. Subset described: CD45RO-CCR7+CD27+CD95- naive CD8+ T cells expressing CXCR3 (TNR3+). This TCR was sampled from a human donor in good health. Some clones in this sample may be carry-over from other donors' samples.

The CDR3 sequence is CASQPLGETNTGELFF. The chain is built from TRBV28 and TRBJ2-2; TCRdb's D gene call, TRBD1, goes unchecked for lack of DNA. This CDR3 region has 16 residues. The germline gives CDR1 MDHEN, CDR2 SYDVKM.